This T cell receptor (delta chain) comes out of a study of TRDV2 sequences in healthy donors (dated by TCRdb to the early 2020s). About the study as a whole: Approximately 18 single-cell-derived gamma9delta2 T cell clones spanning the full range of antitumor activity were TCR-sequenced and traced within the bulk repertoire.

In its sample, this clone was seen once. It lacks a known antigen. Base qualities are not recorded, but no much larger clone differs from it by a single base. Single-read evidence is weak. General conclusions and limits of the study: Although the observed TCRdelta repertoires were highly focused, the frequency of a clonotype did not correlate with the antitumor functional potential of the respective clone. Several highly reactive clones had TCRdelta clonotypes that appeared rare, since those clonotypes could not be detected in the bulk sequencing data from the donors of those clones.

The library was built by means of PCR. Data came from an Illumina MiSeq. The paper's data handling went like this. In reporting clonotype frequencies of the TRDV repertoire, clonotypes with just one read were left out. TCRdb reran clone calling on the public reads with CATT; rows sharing one DNA sequence were then combined. The V and J calls and clone size come from TCRdb's table, not from the authors' own analysis. Here the sample has around 1,700 delta-chain clones; roughly 16% occur a single time. Jointly, the top ten make up less than 65% of the sample. There are 15 amino acids in the CDR3, from cysteine to phenylalanine inclusive. The kept DNA is CDR3 alone, 45 bases in frame from the first base. Clipping removes 2 bases from V and 2 bases from J, with 6 as the unmatched junction base count. CDR1 and CDR2, per the germline V gene, are GEAIGNYY and EKD. Bulk sequencing of complete TCR delta chain (Vdelta2) repertoires was performed to track the frequency of functionally characterized gamma9delta2 T cell clones. The Dutch blood bank was the source from which peripheral blood of anonymous healthy donors was purchased. The gamma9delta2 T cells analyzed in the study were derived from peripheral blood of healthy donors.

This clonotype was obtained from a human donor in good health. Material for sequencing was Vd2+ gamma-delta T cells from blood. The sample's cell subset or site, from its label and the paper: TCR Vdelta2-expressing (gamma9delta2) T cells. The sequence links TRDV2 to TRDJ1; TRDD3 agrees with 8 junctional bases. Here is the DNA: TGTGCCTGTGACATGGGGGATGCGCAAACCGATAAACTCATCTTT. This is translated as CACDMGDAQTDKLIF.